One and the same sample provided the 3 T cell receptor beta chains below, sequenced in a study of patients and donors after allogeneic stem cell transplantation. TCRdb independently ran MiXCR on the RT-PCR reads; one entry per CDR3 protein. The table has hundreds of thousands of distinct CDR3 sequences, 16% seen once. The sample consisted of blood, either unsorted or a sorted T cell fraction (not recorded which). These receptors originate from a human donor who was either an allogeneic HSCT recipient or a stem cell or donor lymphocyte infusion donor (not recorded which). It is not recorded whose cells these are; they may come from a transplant donor.

This clonotype was counted a few times. The rearrangement links TRBV29-1 to TRBJ2-7; the D is unclear. This CDR3 contains 12 residues. Per the germline V gene, CDR1 is SQVTM and CDR2 is ANQGSEA. V gave up 0 bases and J gave up 7 bases, with 10 bases separating them. CDR3 sequence reads: CSVEDPEREQYF. Here the CDR3 DNA reads TGCAGCGTTGAAGATCCTGAAAGGGAGCAGTACTTC.

The chain joins TRBV6-1 to TRBJ2-5; D gene unclear. Germline V CDR1 and CDR2: MNHNS, SASEGT. Trimming removed 6 bases from V and 3 bases from J, with 11 bases in between. The CDR3 runs to 13 residues. The CDR3 sequence is CASRRTIKETQYF. DNA for the CDR3: TGTGCCAGCAGGCGGACGATAAAAGAGACCCAGTACTTC.

A few counts support this clonotype. The J gene is TRBJ1-3, the V gene TRBV2; no reliable D call. From germline, CDR1 is SNHLY and CDR2 FYNNEI. Trimming left V 6 bases short and J 5 bases short, with 2 bases between. The CDR3 runs to 10 residues. CDR3 nucleotides: TGTGCCAGCAGGAGAAACACCATATATTTT. Its translation: CASRRNTIYF.